The rows below give T cell receptor beta chains drawn from one sample of a study of blood T cells in healthy people across ages. In TCRdb, the 5' RACE reads were re-called with MiXCR into one record per CDR3 protein. In the table there are 1.5 million to 2 million distinct CDR3 sequences, just under 50% of which are singletons. Sequenced input: blood. These receptors were taken from a woman aged 40 to 50 in good health. Each CDR3 is given with its conserved first and last residue. Each record gives: CDR3 length, clone size, V gene, J gene, D gene, CDR3 protein, CDR3 DNA. A D gene is named only where the DNA matches it firmly. Not every row has a clone size; where given, it reads once, few, many or a size class.

>13|-|TRBV5-1|TRBJ1-4|-
CASPATGREKLFF
TGCGCCAGCCCCGCGACTGGACGGGAAAAACTGTTTTTT
>13|once|TRBV2|TRBJ1-2|-
CASSGLEDYGYTF
TGTGCCAGCAGTGGTCTGGAGGACTATGGCTACACCTTC
>14|few|TRBV12-3/TRBV12-4|TRBJ2-1|-
CASSLIGGDNEQFF
TGTGCCAGCAGTTTGATCGGCGGGGACAATGAGCAGTTCTTC
>14|few|TRBV4-3|TRBJ1-2|-
CASSQGFGGYGYTF
TGCGCCAGCAGCCAAGGTTTTGGGGGCTATGGCTACACCTTC
>17|-|TRBV20-1|TRBJ2-4|TRBD1
CSAHNPATGGGGNIQYF
TGCAGTGCTCACAACCCAGCGACAGGGGGCGGGGGAAACATTCAGTACTTC
>14|once|TRBV7-2|TRBJ1-6|TRBD1
CASSLPRQGSPLHF
TGTGCCAGCAGCTTACCTCGACAGGGTTCACCCCTCCACTTT
>16|-|TRBV11-1|TRBJ2-7|-
CASSLRGRSSYNEQYF
TGTGCCAGCAGCTTACGGGGGAGAAGCTCCTACAATGAGCAGTACTTC
>14|few|TRBV20-1|TRBJ2-3|-
CSAPRPGGPDTQYF
TGCAGTGCTCCCCGACCCGGGGGTCCAGATACGCAGTATTTT
>13|few|TRBV29-1|TRBJ1-2|-
CSVDVQGYYGYTF
TGCAGCGTTGATGTACAGGGCTACTATGGCTACACCTTC
>15|-|TRBV4-3|TRBJ2-1|-
CASSQGAGRGNEQFF
TGCGCCAGCAGCCAGGGGGCAGGGCGTGGGAATGAGCAGTTCTTC
>12|-|TRBV20-1|TRBJ2-3|-
CSVIISTDTQYF
TGCAGTGTCATTATTAGCACAGATACGCAGTATTTT
>13|many|TRBV7-3|TRBJ2-4|TRBD1
CASSLGQGNIQYF
TGTGCCAGCAGTTTGGGACAGGGGAACATTCAGTACTTC
>19|once|TRBV6-5|TRBJ1-1|-
CASSYSPSPARGVCTEAFF
TGTGCCAGCAGTTATAGCCCATCACCCGCGAGGGGGGTGTGCACTGAAGCTTTCTTT
>12|-|TRBV12-3/TRBV12-4|TRBJ2-1|TRBD2
CASTISGGEQFF
TGTGCCAGCACTATAAGCGGGGGAGAGCAGTTCTTC
>16|few|TRBV6-2/TRBV6-3|TRBJ2-3|-
CASSYSREGALDTQYF
TGTGCCAGCAGTTACTCGAGGGAGGGGGCCCTAGATACGCAGTATTTT
>15|few|TRBV9|TRBJ2-3|TRBD1
CASSHRGRATDTQYF
TGTGCCAGCAGCCACAGGGGGCGCGCCACAGATACGCAGTATTTT
>15|-|TRBV6-2/TRBV6-3|TRBJ2-1|-
CASSPESGRWHEQFF
TGTGCCAGCAGTCCAGAATCGGGACGGTGGCATGAGCAGTTCTTC
>20|-|TRBV6-5|TRBJ2-7|-
CASSSSPGTFETSPYNEQYF
TGTGCCAGCAGTTCCTCCCCGGGAACCTTCGAAACGTCCCCCTACAATGAGCAGTACTTC
>15|-|TRBV28|TRBJ2-5|TRBD1
CTSSSDRGPQETQYF
TGTACCAGCAGTTCCGACAGGGGTCCCCAAGAGACCCAGTACTTC
>13|once|TRBV28|TRBJ1-1|TRBD1
CASGGTVGTEAFF
TGTGCCAGCGGCGGGACAGTTGGAACTGAAGCTTTCTTT
>15|-|TRBV14|TRBJ1-6|-
CASSQDPGMNSPLHF
TGTGCCAGCAGCCAAGACCCAGGAATGAATTCACCCCTCCACTTT
>15|-|TRBV20-1|TRBJ1-5|TRBD1
CSARAPTGVNQPQHF
TGCAGTGCTAGAGCTCCGACAGGGGTGAATCAGCCCCAGCATTTT
>13|-|TRBV4-1|TRBJ1-5|-
CASSHSLGQPQHF
TGCGCCAGCAGCCACTCCCTGGGACAGCCCCAGCATTTT
>12|-|TRBV20-1|TRBJ2-5|-
CSARIVSETQYF
TGCAGTGCTAGGATAGTCTCTGAGACCCAGTACTTC
>15|few|TRBV5-1|TRBJ2-7|TRBD1
CASSNGDRISYEQYF
TGCGCCAGCAGCAATGGGGACAGGATTTCATACGAGCAGTACTTC
>15|-|TRBV29-1|TRBJ2-1|-
CSVVPPRGSDTEQFF
TGCAGCGTTGTACCCCCTAGGGGGTCGGACACTGAGCAGTTCTTC
>16|few|TRBV9|TRBJ2-3|TRBD1
CASSPVPGQGLDTQYF
TGTGCCAGCAGCCCGGTCCCGGGACAGGGTTTGGATACGCAGTATTTT
>12|-|TRBV9|TRBJ2-1|-
CASSVYLGKQFF
TGTGCCAGCAGCGTATACCTGGGGAAGCAGTTCTTC